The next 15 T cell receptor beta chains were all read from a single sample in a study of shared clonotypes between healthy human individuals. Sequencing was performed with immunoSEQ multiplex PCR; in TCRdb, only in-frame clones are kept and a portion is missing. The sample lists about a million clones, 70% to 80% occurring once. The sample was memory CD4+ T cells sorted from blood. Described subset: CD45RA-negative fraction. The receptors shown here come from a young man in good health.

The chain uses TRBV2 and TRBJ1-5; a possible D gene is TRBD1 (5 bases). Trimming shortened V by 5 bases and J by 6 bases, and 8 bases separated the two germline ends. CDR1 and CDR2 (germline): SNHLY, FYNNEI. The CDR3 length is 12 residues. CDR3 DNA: TGTGCCAGCAGTTTAGGGGTTCAGCCCCAGCATTTT. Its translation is CASSLGVQPQHF.

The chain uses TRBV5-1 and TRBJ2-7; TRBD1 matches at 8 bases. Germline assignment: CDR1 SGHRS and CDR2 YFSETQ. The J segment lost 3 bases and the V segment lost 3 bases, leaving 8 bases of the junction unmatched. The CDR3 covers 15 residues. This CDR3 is CASSSRGGQGYEQYF. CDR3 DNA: TGCGCCAGCAGCTCCCGGGGCGGACAGGGCTACGAGCAGTACTTC.

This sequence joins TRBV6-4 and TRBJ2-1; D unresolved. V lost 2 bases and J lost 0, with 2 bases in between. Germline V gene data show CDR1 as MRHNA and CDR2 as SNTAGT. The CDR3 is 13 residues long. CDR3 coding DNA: TGTGCCAGCAGTGACAGCTCCTACAATGAGCAGTTCTTC. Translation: CASSDSSYNEQFF.

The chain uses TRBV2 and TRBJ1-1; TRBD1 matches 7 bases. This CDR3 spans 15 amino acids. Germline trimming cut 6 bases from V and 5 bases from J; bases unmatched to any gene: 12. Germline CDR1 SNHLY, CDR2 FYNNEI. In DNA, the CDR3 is TGTGCCAGCAGGGCCCCCACAGGGGTATATACTGAAGCTTTCTTT. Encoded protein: CASRAPTGVYTEAFF.

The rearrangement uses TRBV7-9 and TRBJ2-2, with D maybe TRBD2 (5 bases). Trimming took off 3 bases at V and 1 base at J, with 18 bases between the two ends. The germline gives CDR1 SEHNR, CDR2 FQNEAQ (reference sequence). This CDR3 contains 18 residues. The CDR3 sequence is CASSFLPRGSGNTGELFF. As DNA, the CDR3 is TGTGCCAGCAGCTTCCTCCCTAGAGGGAGTGGGAACACCGGGGAGCTGTTTTTT.

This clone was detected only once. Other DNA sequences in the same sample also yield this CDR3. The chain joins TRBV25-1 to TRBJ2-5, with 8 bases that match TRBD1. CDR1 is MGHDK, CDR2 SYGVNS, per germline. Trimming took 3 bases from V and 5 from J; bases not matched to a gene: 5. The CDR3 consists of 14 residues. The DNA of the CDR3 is TGTGCCAGCAGTGACCCAGGGGGCCCCGAGACCCAGTACTTC. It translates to CASSDPGGPETQYF.

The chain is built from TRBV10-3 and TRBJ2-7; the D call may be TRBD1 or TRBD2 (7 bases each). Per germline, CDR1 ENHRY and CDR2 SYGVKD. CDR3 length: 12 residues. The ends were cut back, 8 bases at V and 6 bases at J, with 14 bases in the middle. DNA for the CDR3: TGTGCCATCTCAGGGGGGGAGGGCGAGCAGTACTTC. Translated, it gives CAISGGEGEQYF.

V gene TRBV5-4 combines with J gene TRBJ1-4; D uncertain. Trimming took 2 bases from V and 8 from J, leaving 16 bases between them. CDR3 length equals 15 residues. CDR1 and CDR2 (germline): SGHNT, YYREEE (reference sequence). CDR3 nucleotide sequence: TGTGCCAGCAGCTTCCGAACACCCTCCGGGGAAAAACTGTTTTTT. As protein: CASSFRTPSGEKLFF.

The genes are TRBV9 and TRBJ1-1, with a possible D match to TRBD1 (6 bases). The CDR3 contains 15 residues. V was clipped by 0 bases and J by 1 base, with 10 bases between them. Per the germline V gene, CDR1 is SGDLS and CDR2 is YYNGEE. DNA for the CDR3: TGTGCCAGCAGCGTAGCTGAACAGGGGAACACTGAAGCTTTCTTT. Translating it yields CASSVAEQGNTEAFF.

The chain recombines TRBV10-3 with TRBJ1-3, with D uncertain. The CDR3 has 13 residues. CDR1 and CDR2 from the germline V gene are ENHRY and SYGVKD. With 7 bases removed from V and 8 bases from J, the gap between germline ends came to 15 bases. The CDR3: CAITRLGGDTIYF. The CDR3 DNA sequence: TGTGCCATCACGAGGTTGGGAGGCGACACCATATATTTT.

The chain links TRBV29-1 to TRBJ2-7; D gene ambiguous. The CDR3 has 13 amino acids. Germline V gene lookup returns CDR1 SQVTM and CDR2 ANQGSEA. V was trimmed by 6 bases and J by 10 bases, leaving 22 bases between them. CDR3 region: CSVLRLDRVDQYF. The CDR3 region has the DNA TGCAGCGTGTTGAGGCTTGATAGAGTCGATCAGTACTTC.

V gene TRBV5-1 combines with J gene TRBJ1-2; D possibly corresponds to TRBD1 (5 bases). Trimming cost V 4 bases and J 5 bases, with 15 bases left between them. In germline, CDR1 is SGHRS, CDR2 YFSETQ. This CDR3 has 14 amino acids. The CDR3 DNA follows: TGCGCCAGCAGCGATCCGAGTGGGGGTTATGGCTACACCTTC. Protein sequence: CASSDPSGGYGYTF.

The CDR3 sequence: CASSASDRGNEKLFF. DNA for the CDR3: TGCGCCAGCAGCGCCTCGGACAGGGGGAATGAAAAACTGTTTTTT. The chain joins TRBV5-1 to TRBJ1-4; 10 nucleotides agree with TRBD1. CDR3 length equals 15 residues. V lost 4 bases, J lost 5 bases, and 5 bases stayed unmatched. The germline CDR1 and CDR2 sequences are SGHRS and YFSETQ. The full variable domain, with the rest looked up from reference TRBV5-1 and TRBJ1-4, is KAGVTQTPRYLIKTRGQQVTLSCSPISGHRSVSWYQQTPGQGLQFLFEYFSETQRNKGNFPGRFSGRQFSNSRSEMNVSTLELGDSALYLCASSASDRGNEKLFFGSGTQLSVL.

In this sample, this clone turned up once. CDR3 amino acids: CASSVQGRKNTEAFF. The CDR3 nucleotides are TGTGCCAGCAGCGTACAGGGGAGGAAGAACACTGAAGCTTTCTTT. The chain joins TRBV7-9 to TRBJ1-1; TRBD1 matches 7 bases. CDR1 and CDR2 (germline): SEHNR, FQNEAQ (reference sequence). Trimming at V came to 5 bases and at J to 1 base, leaving 7 bases not matched to a gene. The CDR3 runs 15 residues.

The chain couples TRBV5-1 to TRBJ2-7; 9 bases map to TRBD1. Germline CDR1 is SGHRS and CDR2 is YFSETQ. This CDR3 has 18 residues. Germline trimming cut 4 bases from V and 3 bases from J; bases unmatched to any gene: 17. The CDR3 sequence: CASSRSLSTGTGRYEQYF. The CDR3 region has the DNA TGCGCCAGCAGCCGTTCCCTGTCGACCGGGACAGGGCGCTACGAGCAGTACTTC.